This T cell receptor beta chain was identified during a study of cytomegalovirus exposure and HLA in healthy donors (dated by TCRdb to 2016 to 2017). Turning to the overall study: An earlier analysis of fewer than 750 of the donors reported 250 to 350 Gb of sequence data and 95 million to 140 million unique TCR beta sequences obtained from approximately 180 million T cells. In the later analysis, no new phenotypic data were used to find candidate immune exposures; instead, reliance was placed on TCR beta sequences and their occurrence across donors. Besides the first cohort of roughly 640 subjects, a separate validation cohort made up of over 95 different subjects was used. Among some 410 genotyped donors of the cohort, an average of around 240,000 unique TCR beta nucleotide sequences were sequenced per donor, approximately 20% of them non-productive. Every discovery cohort repertoire had been produced on one sequencing platform. Class I and class II HLA loci were covered by the typing at four-digit resolution. High-throughput TCR immunosequencing, statistical association of individual TCRs with disease status, and machine learning were combined to predict cytomegalovirus infection status. Because of strong linkage in the cohort, roughly five DR-DQ haplotypes were treated as single units for association and clustering. The number of donors typed differed by locus, with about 629-640 for A, B, C, DRB1 and DQB1, 522 for DQA1, 606 for DPA1, and approximately 470 for DPB1. Genome-wide SNP genotypes for about 65% of the 666 donors were used in a later genetic analysis, which treated that subset as a discovery cohort. An early release that covered fewer than 750 HLA-typed donors contained approximately 300 gigabases of sequencing data and approximately 85 million unique TCR sequences. A later analysis re-analyzed previously published TCR beta repertoires from 600 to 850 donors and added high-resolution HLA genotyping to study TCR occurrence patterns. Donor age, sex, ethnicity and CMV serostatus were compiled alongside the repertoire data. The study profiled the T cell repertoires of hundreds of subjects by immunosequencing and related them to cytomegalovirus serostatus. The study aimed to test whether signatures of past pathogen exposure could be identified by cataloging public T cell receptors. The genetic ancestry cluster associated with self-reported Caucasian donors included 65% to 90% of the roughly 360 genotyped donors. An earlier analysis of roughly 580 of the donors used high-throughput TCR beta sequencing to judge whether each TCR beta V gene segment behaved as functional or pseudogenic.

Broader findings and caveats from the paper: Compared with equally common non-associated chains, HLA-associated TCR beta chains in a later analysis were more clonally expanded and had lower generation probabilities. A further reported finding was that TCR beta sequences accurately predicted the HLA-A and HLA-B alleles for most subjects in the first cohort. Because the 87-base-pair reads could not distinguish some IMGT-functional V segments, including TRBV6-2 and TRBV6-3, those segments were excluded. At a false discovery rate of 0.05, a later analysis linked about 16,000 TCR beta sequences to specific HLA alleles. The cohort was sequenced for TCR beta chains only, and without alpha or paired-chain data the features that could be detected were limited. A later genetic analysis reported fewer N-insertions in productive TCRs among donors in an Asian-associated ancestry cluster than the roughly 700-donor mean. According to a later analysis, TCR association rates differed among HLA loci, with DRB1 alleles showing the most associated TCRs and HLA-C alleles showing the fewest. According to the authors, the approach could potentially be generalized to other disease states and immunological phenotypes. About 17 rarely observed V segments, including chromosome 9 orphons, were excluded from the earlier analysis of about 500 of the donors because counts were too low. According to a later analysis, parvovirus B19, influenza, CMV and Epstein-Barr virus appeared linked to several top co-occurrence clusters. V-gene and J-gene trimming of TCR beta chains was associated with a missense DCLRE1C variant in a later genetic analysis, and the association was replicated in an independent cohort. A total of about 180 TCR beta chains were listed by the study as associated with cytomegalovirus. Roughly uniform sequencing depth across donors was assumed in presence/absence analyses, although this assumption may not hold. Assigning TCR associations to individual alleles was difficult when HLA alleles, especially DR and DQ, strongly co-occurred. A cluster of highly shared sequence variants was judged likely to represent a technical artifact of the sequencing pipeline. The classifier was reported to diagnose cytomegalovirus status with high specificity and sensitivity in both the original and validation cohorts. A few of the identified cytomegalovirus-associated TCR beta chains were confirmed in vitro to be specific for cytomegalovirus antigens. Linkage disequilibrium might explain the correlated functional status among segregating V segments, but an unknown experimental factor could not be ruled out. While some public TCRs were present in many individuals, most TCR sequences turned up only very rarely across donors. Because HLA typing was missing for some donors at each locus, association tests included only the typed subset. Most CMV-associated TCR beta chains appeared to be HLA-restricted in a later analysis, and the HLA associations seemed to be driven largely by CMV exposure. CMV serostatus was the only immune exposure information available for the cohort. Broadly in line with IMGT annotations, most TCR beta V segments showed up in productive rearrangements about 87% or about 30% of the time in an earlier analysis of a few hundred of the donors.

A word on this clone: Its antigen specificity is not known. Base qualities are not at hand, and no much larger clone is one base apart.

The cohort was made up of roughly 670 healthy bone marrow donors. At the time of sampling, all cohort members were nominally healthy, though unrecorded immune exposures were likely present. The donor tested CMV seronegative and was one of the 352 seronegative cohort members. A peripheral blood sample was collected from each donor, and TCR beta sequencing was performed on peripheral blood mononuclear cells. The Qiagen DNeasy Blood Extraction Kit was used to extract genomic DNA from the blood cell samples. Trimmed from V: 2 bases; trimmed from J: 1 base; junction bases lacking a gene match: 7. There are 16 amino acids in the CDR3, from cysteine to phenylalanine inclusive. Only the CDR3 DNA is retained, 48 bases long and in frame from the first base. Per the germline V gene, SGHDT is the CDR1 and YYEEEE is the CDR2. Receptors were amplified or captured by the immunoSEQ multiplex PCR assay. For the multiplex PCR, a mixture combining 60 forward primers for TCR Vbeta segments and 13 reverse primers for TCR Jbeta segments was used. A multiplex PCR assay on genomic DNA amplified the CDR3 region of rearranged TCR beta genes. The amplified TCR beta libraries were sequenced on the Illumina HiSeq System as 87-base-pair reads. The authors' analysis ran thus. A later analysis tallied some 79 million unique TCR beta chains across the 666 repertoires, and about 10 million of those chains were shared by two or more donors. Raw reads were error-corrected and collapsed into unique sequences with a nearest-neighbor algorithm that merged closely related sequences to remove PCR and sequencing errors. To assign V, D and J gene segments, CDR3 sequences were aligned to IMGT reference sequences. For a sequence to be retained, a match of at least six nucleotides was required to both a V gene segment and a J gene segment. A rearrangement counted as productive if the CDR3 had no stop codons and remained in frame with V and J, and every other rearrangement counted as non-productive. CDR3 was defined according to IMGT convention as the region running from the second conserved V-encoded cysteine to the conserved J-encoded phenylalanine. The earlier analysis of about 570 of the donors excluded any sequence lacking an unambiguous match to a single V gene segment. In an earlier analysis of several hundred of the donors, V segments were called functional above 56.7% productive rearrangements and were called segregating when the between-donor standard deviation exceeded 5%. A statistical classification framework was built to diagnose cytomegalovirus status from the catalog of TCR beta chain sequences. In a later analysis, V and J genes were assigned by comparing TCR nucleotide sequences against IMGT/GENE-DB human TR gene sequences. Using the TCRdist pipeline, a later analysis assigned CDR3 sequences along with most-parsimonious VDJ recombination scenarios. A later analysis defined each TCR beta chain by its CDR3 amino acid sequence plus V-gene family, and excluded reads lacking a unique V-gene family. As a way to deal with suspected cross-contamination and a sequencing artifact, a later analysis dropped approximately 590 nucleotide sequences that were highly shared and had low generation probability. In a later analysis, a clonal expansion index for each public chain was calculated from normalized within-repertoire ranks of inferred template counts. Generation probabilities in a later analysis came from a VDJ recombination model fitted to out-of-frame rearrangements, and those results were checked against IGoR. In a later analysis, hypergeometric tests were used to score TCR-TCR, TCR-HLA and TCR-CMV co-occurrence, with a repertoire-size bias correction applied to TCR pairs. In a later analysis, false discovery rates were estimated by permuting HLA or CMV assignments 20 times. In a later analysis, co-occurring TCRs were grouped using DBSCAN, and TCRdist sequence similarity was added for clustering within HLA-allele-positive subsets. Co-occurrence clustering excluded repertoires with fewer than 30,000 or more than 120,000 public chains, plus five with anomalous nucleotide sharing. TCRdb carries this immuneACCESS record with in-frame sequences only. Its versions omit some clonotypes, under half of them owing to an unresolved V gene in the studies checked, with the rest unexplained. Clone size and the V and J calls come from that table; the DNA yielded D and trimming. This sample holds about 77,000 clones; roughly 80% were observed only once. Of the sample, 4% to 5.5% is held by the ten largest clones.

The clonotype was recovered from a man aged 40-50 years in good health and CMV-seronegative. In this chain, TRBV5-6 is recombined with TRBJ2-3; TRBD2 matches 7 bases in the middle. Material for sequencing was PBMCs. For the CDR3, the sequence is CASSLQTSTRTDTQYF. The sequenced DNA is TGTGCCAGCAGCTTACAGACTAGCACCCGCACAGATACGCAGTATTTT.